This TCR beta chain was found in a study of blood T cell repertoires in COVID-19. Looking at the study overall: COVID-19 samples collected from the United States, Italy and Spain covered acute and convalescent phases. The cDNA or gDNA used as material had been derived from T cells, B-cell-depleted T cells, or PBMCs.

Per the study methods: The assay estimated nucleated cells by amplifying reference gene primers. Some clones are missing from TCRdb's copy, which holds only in-frame ones; the method was immunoSEQ multiplex PCR. V and J calls and clone size are those listed in that table; D and trimming were worked out from the DNA. The table records some 270,000 clones, about 89% of them present only once. Trimming removed 0 bases from V and 6 bases from J; junction bases left unmatched: 9. The germline V gene encodes CDR1 LGHDT and CDR2 YNNKEL (reference sequence). The CDR3 sequence is 17 residues long. Specimen: peripheral blood. V and J are TRBV3-1 (or the pseudogene TRBV3-2) and TRBJ2-2; 8 bases line up with TRBD2. This receptor was obtained from a man under 40 with acute or convalescent COVID-19. The chain's CDR3 is CASSQDPERGSAGELFF. The CDR3, as DNA: TGTGCCAGCAGCCAAGACCCGGAGCGGGGGTCCGCCGGGGAGCTGTTTTTT.